This entry describes one T cell receptor beta chain. Its antigen is unidentified. This sample includes further DNA sequences coding for the same CDR3. The naive CD8 subset, CD45RO-negative cells positively selected for CCR7, excluded terminally differentiated effector memory CD45RA+ cells. Germline CDR1 is SGHTA and CDR2 is FQGNSA. V was cut by 1 base and J by 0 bases, with 6 bases left in between. CDR3 length: 14 amino acids. Only in-frame clones appear in the TCRdb table, and some are missing; sequencing was by immunoSEQ multiplex PCR. The sample consists of about 1,800,000 clones, around 96% of them appearing once. The data are from a study of shared clonotypes between healthy human individuals. Across the study: For every donor, three CD4 naive, three CD4 memory, two CD8 naive and one CD8 memory plates were used.

Study outcomes and limitations: Against clonotypes common to all four donors, non-shared ones had lower generation probabilities. Donor scarcity curtailed the genetic and exposure-history diversity represented herein.

This chain joins TRBV7-2 and TRBJ1-1, with D perhaps matching TRBD1 (5 bases). Sequenced material: naive CD8+ T cells sorted from blood. The sequence was collected from a young man in good health. The CDR3 DNA follows: TGTGCCAGCAGCTTAGGGGGCTTGAACACTGAAGCTTTCTTT. As protein: CASSLGGLNTEAFF.